A single sample gave rise to the 13 T cell receptor beta chains below, sequenced in a study of lymphopenia after photon versus proton radiotherapy. The repertoire was sequenced with immunoSEQ multiplex PCR; TCRdb's copy has only in-frame clones and lacks some. The data show 150,000 to 200,000 clones, about 85% seen once. This specimen consisted of peripheral blood, obtained from a patient treated with photon-based radiotherapy. Every receptor here comes from a man between 50 and 59 years old with gastric cancer.

The genes are TRBV5-1 and TRBJ2-5, with D unclear. The V and J ends lost 1 base and 3 bases respectively, with 10 bases between them. Germline CDR1 and CDR2: SGHRS and YFSETQ. This CDR3 has 14 residues. CDR3 DNA: TGCGCCAGCAGCTTGAGGCAGGCGAAAGAGACCCAGTACTTC. Translation gives CASSLRQAKETQYF. The variable domain in full, completed from reference TRBV5-1 and TRBJ2-5, reads KAGVTQTPRYLIKTRGQQVTLSCSPISGHRSVSWYQQTPGQGLQFLFEYFSETQRNKGNFPGRFSGRQFSNSRSEMNVSTLELGDSALYLCASSLRQAKETQYFGPGTRLLVL.

The chain joins TRBV4-1 to TRBJ2-7; TRBD2 agrees at 9 bases. The length of the CDR3 is 14 residues. Looked up from germline, CDR1 is MGHRA and CDR2 is YSYEKL. V lost 1 base and J lost 7; bases outside the gene matches: 5. The CDR3: CASSQGAGGVEQYF. The CDR3 DNA sequence: TGCGCCAGCAGCCAAGGTGCGGGAGGGGTGGAGCAGTACTTC.

The chain uses TRBV4-3 and TRBJ2-7; 11 bases align to TRBD1. Germline CDR1 and CDR2: LGHNA and YSLEER. This CDR3 region has 16 residues. V shed 0 bases, J shed 4 bases, and the junction held 5 bases outside the gene matches. The CDR3 nucleotides read TGCGCCAGCAGCCAAGAGAGGACAGGGGGCTGGTACGAGCAGTACTTC. Its translation is CASSQERTGGWYEQYF.

The chain has TRBV5-1 and TRBJ2-1, with 11 nucleotides matching TRBD1. The CDR3 totals 15 residues. J was trimmed by 6 bases and V by 0 bases; bases with no gene match: 2. Germline V CDR1 and CDR2: SGHRS, YFSETQ. This CDR3 is CASSLAGTGGNEQFF. Here the CDR3 DNA reads TGCGCCAGCAGCTTGGCCGGGACAGGGGGCAATGAGCAGTTCTTC.

The V gene is TRBV28, the J gene TRBJ1-3; D is perhaps TRBD1 (5 bases). Germline CDR1 and CDR2: MDHEN and SYDVKM. V was shortened by 6 bases and J by 1 base, with 13 bases between the two germline ends. The CDR3 consists of 15 residues. The CDR3 DNA reads as TGTGCCAGCAGCCCTCTTCAGGGATCTGGAAACACCATATATTTT. This gives the protein CASSPLQGSGNTIYF.

The chain couples TRBV9 to TRBJ1-1; D might be TRBD1 (5 bases). CDR3 size: 14 residues. Germline CDR1 reads SGDLS; CDR2 reads YYNGEE. V lost 3 bases to trimming and J lost 0 bases, with 9 bases between them. The CDR3 bases are TGTGCCAGCAGCGCACAGGCTTTGAACACTGAAGCTTTCTTT. This sequence encodes CASSAQALNTEAFF.

V is TRBV6-1 and J is TRBJ2-5; TRBD1 aligns across 9 bases. Germline CDR1 is MNHNS and CDR2 is SASEGT. Trimming cost V 4 bases and J 5 bases; bases outside gene matches: 5. The CDR3 has 14 amino acids. The CDR3, as DNA: TGTGCCAGCAGTGCGGGACAGGGTGGGGAGACCCAGTACTTC. Protein product: CASSAGQGGETQYF.

The V call is TRBV2, the J call TRBJ1-5; the D gene is possibly TRBD1 (5 bases). The germline gives CDR1 SNHLY, CDR2 FYNNEI. The CDR3 has 14 amino acids. The V end lost 6 bases, the J end lost 3 bases, and 12 bases lay between the germline ends. CDR3 region: CASRGDAVNQPQHF. In DNA, the CDR3 is TGTGCCAGCAGGGGGGACGCAGTCAATCAGCCCCAGCATTTT. The entire variable domain, with the rest obtained from reference TRBV2 and TRBJ1-5, is as follows: EPEVTQTPSHQVTQMGQEVILRCVPISNHLYFYWYRQILGQKVEFLVSFYNNEISEKSEIFDDQFSVERPDGSNFTLKIRSTKLEDSAMYFCASRGDAVNQPQHFGDGTRLSIL.

This clone showed up just a few times. This chain links TRBV27 with TRBJ1-4, with TRBD1 matching over 10 bases. V lost 5 bases and J lost 7; bases outside the gene matches: 13. Looked up from germline, CDR1 is MNHEY and CDR2 is SMNVEV (reference sequence). The CDR3 length is 17 residues. CDR3 protein: CASSPKPTGGRGEKLFF. CDR3 nucleotides: TGTGCCAGCAGTCCGAAACCGACAGGGGGCAGAGGTGAAAAACTGTTTTTT.

J is TRBJ2-5 and V is TRBV29-1; 12 bases fit TRBD1. The CDR3 covers 14 residues. J lost 4 bases, V lost 6 bases, and 6 bases had no gene match. Germline lookup yields CDR1 SQVTM and CDR2 ANQGSEA. CDR3 nucleotide sequence: TGCAGCGTGTGGGGACAGGGGGCTGGAGAGACCCAGTACTTC. It specifies CSVWGQGAGETQYF.

This chain uses TRBV28 with TRBJ1-4, with D perhaps matching TRBD1 (5 bases). Germline V gives CDR1 MDHEN, CDR2 SYDVKM. This CDR3 is 17 amino acids long. V was shortened by 6 bases and J by 4 bases, with 21 bases between the two germline ends. CDR3 DNA sequence: TGTGCCAGCAGGCCCGGGACCGATACCCCCTATAATGAAAAACTGTTTTTT. This gives the protein CASRPGTDTPYNEKLFF.

The rearrangement links TRBV9 to TRBJ2-5; TRBD2 agrees at 10 bases. This CDR3 contains 18 residues. Per germline, CDR1 SGDLS and CDR2 YYNGEE. Trimming at V came to 0 bases and at J to 2 bases, leaving 10 bases not matched to a gene. The CDR3, as DNA: TGTGCCAGCAGCGTAGGGCCTAGCGGGAGAAACCTGCAAGAGACCCAGTACTTC. It translates to CASSVGPSGRNLQETQYF.

V gene TRBV19 combines with J gene TRBJ1-5; no definite D call. CDR3 length: 10 amino acids. Per germline, CDR1 LNHDA and CDR2 SQIVND (reference sequence). DNA for the CDR3: TGTGCATCGGGGTATCAGCCCCAGCATTTT. It yields the protein CASGYQPQHF. Filled out from reference TRBV19 and TRBJ1-5, the complete variable domain reads DGGITQSPKYLFRKEGQNVTLSCEQNLNHDAMYWYRQDPGQGLRLIYYSQIVNDFQKGDIAEGYSVSREKKESFPLTVTSAQKNPTAFYLCASGYQPQHFGDGTRLSIL.